This T cell receptor (beta chain) was recorded in a study of Ad26.COV2.S vaccination and SARS-CoV-2 variants. Study conclusions and caveats: TCR breadth and depth estimates may have understated total T cell responses.

Assay used: immunoSEQ multiplex PCR; TCRdb lists only in-frame clones, some missing. The sample holds about 410,000 clones, roughly 90% seen once. Comments on this clone: No antigen is known for it.

As for treatment: 19 received Ad26.COV2.S at low or high dose, single or two shots; 5 received placebo; per-sample allocation not given. Day 63 after the first vaccine or placebo injection was the time point for sampling. This CDR3 has 14 amino acids. Trimming left V 6 bases short and J 9 bases short, with 16 bases between. Germline V lookup: CDR1 SGHNT, CDR2 YYREEE (reference sequence). The rearrangement links TRBV5-4 to TRBJ1-6; D gene unclear. The clonotype was recovered from a person aged 18-65 years who received the Ad26.COV2.S COVID-19 vaccine or a placebo. Specimen: peripheral blood, collected in a trial of Ad26.COV2.S vaccine versus placebo. The CDR3 loop reads CASNPQGSGSPLHF. The CDR3 DNA sequence: TGTGCCAGCAACCCTCAAGGGAGCGGTTCACCCCTCCACTTT.